These T cell receptor beta chains were read from a single sample in a study of long-term antiretroviral therapy in people with HIV. Assay used: immunoSEQ multiplex PCR; TCRdb lists only in-frame clones, some missing. The data show more than 7,500 clones, about 80% seen once. Material: unsorted PBMCs, obtained 0.4 years before starting antiretroviral therapy. These TCRs come from a man aged 25-40 years with HIV. Each CDR3 is given with its conserved first and last residue. The order of the fields is clone size, V gene, CDR3 length, CDR3 protein. Clone size is given for some rows only: seen once, a few or many times, or a class if the clone is expanded.

clone_size: -
v_call: TRBV27
cdr3_length: 15
cdr3_aa: CASSAPSGLSYEQYF

clone_size: once
v_call: TRBV30
cdr3_length: 15
cdr3_aa: CAWSVLRRQSYGYTF

clone_size: few
v_call: TRBV19
cdr3_length: 14
cdr3_aa: CASGTAFSNQPQHF

clone_size: -
v_call: TRBV28
cdr3_length: 13
cdr3_aa: CASRNQGYETQYF

clone_size: -
v_call: TRBV27
cdr3_length: 16
cdr3_aa: CASSPDGQGPLYGYTF

clone_size: -
v_call: TRBV28
cdr3_length: 14
cdr3_aa: CASNGHQGFYGYTF

clone_size: -
v_call: TRBV11-2
cdr3_length: 17
cdr3_aa: CASSLDPGLAGVNEQFF

clone_size: -
v_call: TRBV19
cdr3_length: 14
cdr3_aa: CASHAGFGSYEQYF

clone_size: -
v_call: TRBV6-1
cdr3_length: 15
cdr3_aa: CASSESGQGIYEQYF

clone_size: -
v_call: TRBV29-1
cdr3_length: 13
cdr3_aa: CSVVVAPRTEAFF

clone_size: few
v_call: TRBV30
cdr3_length: 15
cdr3_aa: CAWSGAVNSNQPQHF

clone_size: -
v_call: TRBV19
cdr3_length: 15
cdr3_aa: CASSTSGSYTGELFF

clone_size: -
v_call: TRBV5-6
cdr3_length: 15
cdr3_aa: CASSSRRGLSYEQYF

clone_size: -
v_call: TRBV11-2
cdr3_length: 15
cdr3_aa: CASSSQPGGLDEQFF

clone_size: -
v_call: TRBV5-4
cdr3_length: 17
cdr3_aa: CASSLGRVWGGSSEQYF

clone_size: once
v_call: TRBV13
cdr3_length: 12
cdr3_aa: CASSLGAQVQYF

clone_size: -
v_call: TRBV7-8
cdr3_length: 16
cdr3_aa: CASSPGRAAFGQPQHF